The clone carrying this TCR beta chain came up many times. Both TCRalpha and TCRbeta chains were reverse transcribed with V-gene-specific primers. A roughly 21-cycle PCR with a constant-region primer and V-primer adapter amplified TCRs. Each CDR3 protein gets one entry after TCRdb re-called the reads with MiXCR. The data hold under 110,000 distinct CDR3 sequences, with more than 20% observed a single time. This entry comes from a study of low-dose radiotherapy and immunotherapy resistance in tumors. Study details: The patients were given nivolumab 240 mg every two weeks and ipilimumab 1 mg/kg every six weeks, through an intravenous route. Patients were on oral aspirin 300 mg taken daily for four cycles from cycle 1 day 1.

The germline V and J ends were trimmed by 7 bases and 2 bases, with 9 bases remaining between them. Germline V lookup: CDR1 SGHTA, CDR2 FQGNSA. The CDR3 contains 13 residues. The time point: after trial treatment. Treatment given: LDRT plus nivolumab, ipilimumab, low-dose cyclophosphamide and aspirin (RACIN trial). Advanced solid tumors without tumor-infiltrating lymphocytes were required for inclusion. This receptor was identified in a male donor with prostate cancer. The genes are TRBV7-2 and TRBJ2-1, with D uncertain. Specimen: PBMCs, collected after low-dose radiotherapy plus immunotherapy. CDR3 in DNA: TGTGCCAGCATCATATTCCCCTACAATGAGCAGTTCTTC. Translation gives CASIIFPYNEQFF.